This record looks at one T cell receptor (beta chain) sequence and its context. Its antigen is unknown. The CDR3 totals 15 residues. V was shortened by 2 bases and J by 3 bases, with 14 bases between the two germline ends. CDR1 is MNHEY, CDR2 SVGAGI, per germline. The record originates from a study of radiotherapy plus CTLA-4 blockade in lung cancer. Study summary: Of all patients, around 18% responded objectively and approximately 31% showed disease control.

Study-wide results and caveats: Some TCR clones had been derived from tumors. These clones expanded in peripheral blood after radiotherapy plus ipilimumab. The best predictor of response was reported to be early blood T cell clone dynamics, with interferon-beta.

Sequencing was performed with immunoSEQ multiplex PCR; in TCRdb, only in-frame clones are kept and a portion is missing. The sample includes tens of thousands of clones, just over 75% of them seen just once. Chemo-refractory metastatic non-small-cell lung cancer patients underwent focal radiation alongside CTLA-4 blockade with ipilimumab. The gene calls are TRBV6-5 and TRBJ2-7; a possible D gene is TRBD2 (7 bases). The sequencing used peripheral blood, collected from a patient treated with radiotherapy plus ipilimumab. The sequence derives from a human donor with non-small cell lung cancer who had a partial response to radiotherapy plus ipilimumab. In nucleotides, the CDR3 is TGTGCCAGCAGTTACGGGGCGGGGGCGTACTACGAGCAGTACTTC. Its translation is CASSYGAGAYYEQYF.